The following is a TCR beta chain sequence with its context. The sample is drawn from a study of T-cell reconstitution after alpha-beta-depleted transplantation in children. The V gene lost 7 bases and the J gene lost 4 bases, with 17 bases spanning the gap. CDR1 is SGHVS, CDR2 FQNEAQ, per germline. CDR3 size: 14 residues. During its preparation, the TCRbeta library received unique molecular identifiers. One entry per CDR3 protein, called by TCRdb with MiXCR from the PCR reads. The data contain about half a million distinct CDR3 sequences, approximately 12% of them singletons. The source material was PBMCs from the stem cell graft donor, sampled from the stem cell graft. The clonotype originates from a human donor who donated a stem cell graft to a child with combined immunodeficiency. V gene TRBV7-8 combines with J gene TRBJ2-7, with D hard to call. CDR3 in amino acids: CASTSVPNVYEQYF. The CDR3 coding sequence is TGTGCCAGCACTTCAGTCCCAAACGTATACGAGCAGTACTTC.